The 10 T cell receptor beta chains given below trace back to one sample, sequenced in a study of cytomegalovirus exposure and HLA in healthy donors. The method was immunoSEQ multiplex PCR; TCRdb's version includes in-frame clones alone and lacks a portion of them. This table holds some 150,000 clones, approximately 90% found once. The sample comprised PBMCs. Receptors originate from a woman between 25 and 40 years old in good health and CMV-seropositive.

This clone is a singleton in its sample. The rearrangement uses TRBV5-8 and TRBJ2-5; 9 nucleotides line up with TRBD1. Germline V gene data show CDR1 as SGHTS and CDR2 as YDEGEE. Trimming at V came to 1 base and at J to 5 bases, leaving 6 bases not matched to a gene. The CDR3 has 15 residues. In DNA form, the CDR3 reads TGTGCCAGCAGCTTGTTACAGGGGGCGTGGGAGACCCAGTACTTC. As protein: CASSLLQGAWETQYF.

V and J are TRBV7-8 and TRBJ2-3; the D is unclear. Trimming took 1 base from V and 3 from J, leaving 17 bases between them. Per germline, CDR1 SGHVS and CDR2 FQNEAQ. The CDR3 runs 17 residues. CDR3 loop: CASSLVSGYVTTDTQYF. CDR3 sequence (DNA): TGTGCCAGCAGCTTAGTGTCAGGCTACGTTACAACAGATACGCAGTATTTT.

This sequence joins TRBV28 and TRBJ2-5; 12 nucleotides align to TRBD2. The germline V gene has CDR1 MDHEN and CDR2 SYDVKM. There are 17 residues in the CDR3. The junction had 7 bases not matched to a gene; V was cut back by 3 bases and J by 2 bases. As DNA, the CDR3 is TGTGCCAGCAGTTTTCCGTCTAGCGGGAGGGAGCAAGAGACCCAGTACTTC. Translation: CASSFPSSGREQETQYF.

The chain recombines TRBV5-4 with TRBJ2-1, with 8 bases matching TRBD2. CDR3 length: 12 amino acids. Germline CDR1 is SGHNT and CDR2 is YYREEE (reference sequence). After removal of 4 bases from V and 6 bases from J, the junction contained 0 bases not matched to a gene. The CDR3 coding sequence is TGTGCCAGCAGCCTAGCGGGCAATGAGCAGTTCTTC. This gives the protein CASSLAGNEQFF.

In DNA form, the CDR3 reads TGTGCCAGCAGTGAGCCGACAGGAGCCAAAAACATTCAGTACTTC. This gives the protein CASSEPTGAKNIQYF. The genes are TRBV28 and TRBJ2-4; D perhaps matches TRBD1 (6 bases). This CDR3 is built from 15 residues. The V gene lost 5 bases and the J gene lost 0 bases, with 11 bases spanning the gap. CDR1 is MDHEN and CDR2 is SYDVKM in the germline V gene.

The CDR3: CASSEMSVNTEAFF. The CDR3 nucleotides read TGCGCCAGCAGTGAGATGTCGGTAAACACTGAAGCTTTCTTT. The rearrangement links TRBV10-2 to TRBJ1-1; D call uncertain. The CDR3 length is 14 residues. Germline CDR1 reads WSHSY; CDR2 reads SAAADI. Trimming took 2 bases from V and 2 from J, leaving 9 bases between them.

The rearrangement joins TRBV4-1 to TRBJ2-3; 7 nucleotides agree with TRBD2. Trimming at V came to 5 bases and at J to 2 bases, leaving 4 bases not matched to a gene. Germline V gene lookup returns CDR1 MGHRA and CDR2 YSYEKL. The CDR3 extends over 14 amino acids. The CDR3 bases are TGCGCCAGCAGCTTGGGGGGGTACACAGATACGCAGTATTTT. Protein: CASSLGGYTDTQYF.

The chain has TRBV27 and TRBJ1-2; TRBD1 aligns across 7 bases. Germline-derived CDR1 and CDR2 are MNHEY and SMNVEV (reference sequence). CDR3 length: 16 amino acids. Trimming at V came to 6 bases and at J to 3 bases, leaving 13 bases not matched to a gene. CDR3 nucleotides: TGTGCCAGCAGCCAAAAAGGGACAGTCCTTTACTATGGCTACACCTTC. Translated, it gives CASSQKGTVLYYGYTF.

The V and J genes are TRBV15 and TRBJ2-2; 8 nucleotides agree with TRBD1. Trimming at V came to 5 bases and at J to 6 bases, leaving 17 bases not matched to a gene. The CDR3 is 18 amino acids. Germline V CDR1 and CDR2: LNHNV, YYDKDF (reference sequence). CDR3 nucleotide sequence: TGTGCCACCAGCGTACTGCCGCCGGACAGGGCCCCTCCCGGGGAGCTGTTTTTT. This codes for CATSVLPPDRAPPGELFF.

This CDR3 reads CASSGSGLPTDTQYF. The CDR3, as DNA: TGTGCCAGCTCGGGTAGCGGGTTACCCACAGATACGCAGTATTTT. The V and J genes are TRBV18 and TRBJ2-3, with 7 nucleotides matching TRBD2. CDR1 KGHSH and CDR2 LQKENI come from the germline V gene. The CDR3 has 15 residues. V was clipped by 6 bases and J by 2 bases; unmatched bases: 8.